This TCR beta chain originates from a study of T cell repertoires in cytomegalovirus infection. TCRdb analysed the reads with MiXCR anew, one entry per CDR3 protein. The repertoire consists of 640,000 or so distinct CDR3 sequences, with 30% to 35% occurring once and the leading ten covering approximately 18%. To note about this clonotype: Antigen unknown.

The sample here was cultured PBMCs, taken from culture after CMV antigen stimulation. This receptor was identified in a human donor in good health (CMV status not recorded). Some clones in this sample may be carry-over from other donors' samples.

The CDR3 sequence: CASSYARGSLYEQYF. The CDR3 bases are TGTGCCAGCAGTTACGCCCGGGGTTCCCTCTACGAGCAGTACTTC. V gene TRBV6-2 or TRBV6-3 combines with J gene TRBJ2-7; D possibly corresponds to TRBD2 (5 bases). This CDR3 region has 15 residues. CDR1 MNHEY and CDR2 SVGEGT come from the germline V gene. V dropped 2 bases and J dropped 3 bases, with 14 bases sitting between them.